The sequence of this T cell receptor (beta chain) was determined in a study of blood T cell repertoires in COVID-19. Looking at the study overall: Sample material is recorded as cDNA or gDNA derived from T cells, B-cell-depleted T cells, or PBMCs.

Measured with immunoSEQ multiplex PCR; TCRdb has only the in-frame clones, and not every one. The profile shows approximately 160,000 clones, around 84% of them singletons. The source material was peripheral blood. The receptor comes from an elderly woman with acute or convalescent COVID-19.

The CDR3 loop is CASSPGQGNTGELFF. In DNA, the CDR3 is TGTGCCAGCAGTCCGGGACAGGGCAACACCGGGGAGCTGTTTTTT. The chain combines TRBV6-5 with TRBJ2-2; 9 positions match TRBD1. Germline lookup yields CDR1 MNHEY and CDR2 SVGAGI. This CDR3 has 15 amino acids. The V and J ends lost 5 bases and 2 bases, in that order; junction bases with no gene match: 3.